This record covers a single T cell receptor beta chain. Trimming pared 2 bases from V and 3 bases from J, leaving 11 bases between. Germline loops: CDR1 MDHEN, CDR2 SYDVKM. The CDR3 is made up of 14 amino acids. PCR involved 60 Vbeta and 13 Jbeta primers. The protocol was immunoSEQ multiplex PCR, while the TCRdb copy is restricted to in-frame clones and leaves out a portion. The table has 250,000 to 350,000 clones, approximately 80% seen once. The data originate from a study of cytomegalovirus exposure and HLA in healthy donors. Sequenced sample: PBMCs. This chain connects TRBV28 to TRBJ2-7; no definite D call. The receptor was isolated from a girl aged 2 to 9 in good health and CMV-seronegative. The CDR3 DNA sequence: TGTGCCAGCAGTTTAAGTAACCTAATCTACGAGCAGTACTTC. Translation gives CASSLSNLIYEQYF.